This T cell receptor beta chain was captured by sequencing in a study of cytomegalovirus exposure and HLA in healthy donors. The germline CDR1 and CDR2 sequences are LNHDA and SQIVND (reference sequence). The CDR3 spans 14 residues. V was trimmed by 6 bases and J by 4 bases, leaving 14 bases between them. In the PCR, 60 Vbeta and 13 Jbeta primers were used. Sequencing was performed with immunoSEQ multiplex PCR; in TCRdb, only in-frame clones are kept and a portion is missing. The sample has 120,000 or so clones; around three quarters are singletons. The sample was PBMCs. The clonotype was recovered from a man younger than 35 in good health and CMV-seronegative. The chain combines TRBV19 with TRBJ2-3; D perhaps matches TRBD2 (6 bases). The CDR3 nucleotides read TGTGCCAGTAGAGTAGACTGGGGGGCAGATACGCAGTATTTT. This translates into CASRVDWGADTQYF.